The rows below give T cell receptor beta chains drawn from one sample of a study of blood T cell repertoires in COVID-19. Clones were sequenced by immunoSEQ multiplex PCR, and TCRdb holds only the in-frame ones, with some missing. Here the sample spans fewer than 200,000 clones, less than 85% being singletons. The material sequenced was PBMCs or T cells enriched from blood (not recorded which). The receptor set was obtained from a man aged 50 to 60 who had recovered from COVID-19. CDR3s include the opening cysteine and the closing phenylalanine or tryptophan. D genes are given only for firm matches. Some rows mark clone size as missing; the rest say once, few, many or name a class of expanded clone.

>-|TRBD2|TRBJ2-3|TRBV6-1
CASSAWASGGADTQYF
TGTGCCAGCAGTGCCTGGGCTAGCGGGGGAGCAGATACGCAGTATTTT
>-|TRBD1|TRBJ2-2|TRBV7-3
CASAGQGAPGELFF
TGTGCCTCCGCAGGACAGGGGGCTCCCGGGGAGCTGTTTTTT
>-|TRBD1|TRBJ1-6|TRBV12-3/TRBV12-4
CASSLDRVGLHF
TGTGCCAGCAGTTTGGACAGGGTAGGCCTCCACTTT
>-|-|TRBJ2-1|TRBV11-2
CASSLTNRGATYNEQFF
TGTGCCAGCAGCTTAACAAACCGGGGGGCGACCTACAATGAGCAGTTCTTC
>-|TRBD1|TRBJ1-6|TRBV7-8
CASSLSGTANSPLHF
TGTGCCAGCAGCTTATCCGGGACAGCTAATTCACCCCTCCACTTT
>once|-|TRBJ1-3|TRBV30
CASTGGSGNTIYF
TGTGCCTCCACCGGGGGCTCTGGAAACACCATATATTTT
>-|-|TRBJ2-2|TRBV4-3
CASSQGGLGTGELFF
TGCGCCAGCAGCCAAGGGGGGCTGGGCACCGGGGAGCTGTTTTTT
>-|TRBD1|TRBJ2-2|TRBV11-3
CASSPHPWVGTGYGGELFF
TGTGCCAGCAGCCCCCACCCGTGGGTCGGGACAGGGTATGGCGGGGAGCTGTTTTTT
>once|-|TRBJ2-1|TRBV21-1
CASSTGDLAGGANEQFF
TGTGCCAGCAGCACTGGAGACCTAGCGGGGGGGGCCAATGAGCAGTTCTTC
>-|TRBD1|TRBJ1-5|TRBV19
CATIPGQGAGGPQHF
TGTGCCACGATCCCGGGACAGGGGGCCGGGGGGCCCCAGCATTTT
>-|-|TRBJ1-6|TRBV5-4
CASSLQSIDRSLDSPLHF
TGTGCCAGCAGTCTTCAAAGTATCGACAGGTCGTTGGATTCACCCCTCCACTTT
>-|-|TRBJ2-7|TRBV4-2
CASSHPGEYEQYF
TGTGCCAGCAGCCATCCCGGGGAATACGAGCAGTACTTC
>-|-|TRBJ1-1|TRBV18
CASSPIRDLEAFF
TGTGCCAGCTCCCCCATCCGAGATCTTGAAGCTTTCTTT
>-|-|TRBJ1-1|TRBV10-2
CASSLGVTEAFF
TGCGCCAGCAGTTTAGGGGTGACTGAAGCTTTCTTT
>-|-|TRBJ2-5|TRBV6-5
CASIQETQYF
TGTGCCAGCATACAAGAGACCCAGTACTTC
>once|-|TRBJ1-4|TRBV4-1
CASSQESVLALINEKLFF
TGCGCCAGCAGCCAAGAATCCGTCCTGGCTCTCATTAATGAAAAACTGTTTTTT
>-|-|TRBJ2-2|TRBV11-2
CASSQMVRGNTGELFF
TGTGCCAGCAGCCAAATGGTACGAGGGAACACCGGGGAGCTGTTTTTT
>-|TRBD1|TRBJ1-1|TRBV25-1
CASRQTGTGTNTEAFF
TGTGCCAGCAGACAAACCGGGACAGGGACGAACACTGAAGCTTTCTTT
>-|TRBD2|TRBJ2-3|TRBV9
CASSERTSITTQYF
TGTGCCAGCAGCGAACGGACTAGTATAACCACGCAGTATTTT
>once|-|TRBJ1-2|TRBV5-6
CASSSAPTGGYGYTF
TGTGCCAGCAGCTCTGCCCCAACGGGTGGCTATGGCTACACCTTC
>-|-|TRBJ1-5|TRBV14
CASSQVGQIGNQPQHF
TGTGCCAGCAGCCAAGTAGGACAGATTGGCAATCAGCCCCAGCATTTT
>-|-|TRBJ1-4|TRBV5-1
CASSLTGKHGEKLFF
TGCGCCAGCAGCTTAACAGGGAAGCACGGTGAAAAACTGTTTTTT
>-|-|TRBJ1-3|TRBV27
CASSAGIGNTIYF
TGTGCCAGCAGCGCAGGGATCGGAAACACCATATATTTT
>-|TRBD1|TRBJ1-2|TRBV6-5
CATRGQGGLYGYTF
TGTGCCACCCGAGGACAGGGGGGATTATATGGCTACACCTTC
>-|-|TRBJ1-5|TRBV28
CASSPFNQPQHF
TGTGCCAGCAGCCCTTTTAATCAGCCCCAGCATTTT
>once|TRBD2|TRBJ2-1|TRBV5-1
CASSPTSGGYNEQFF
TGCGCCAGCAGCCCGACTAGCGGGGGGTACAATGAGCAGTTCTTC
>-|-|TRBJ1-5|TRBV28
CASSLQFLGNQPQHF
TGTGCCAGCAGTTTACAGTTTTTGGGCAATCAGCCCCAGCATTTT
>-|TRBD1|TRBJ1-5|TRBV28
CASNLDRDLYYSNQPQHF
TGTGCCAGCAACCTGGACAGGGACCTTTATTATAGCAATCAGCCCCAGCATTTT
>-|TRBD1|TRBJ1-1|TRBV5-1
CASSHGTGQNTEAFF
TGCGCCAGCAGCCACGGGACAGGACAGAACACTGAAGCTTTCTTT
>-|-|TRBJ1-3|TRBV18
CASSPYTVVSGNTIYF
TGTGCCAGCTCACCTTACACAGTTGTCTCTGGAAACACCATATATTTT
>-|TRBD1|TRBJ2-7|TRBV27
CASSFNRGISSYEQYF
TGTGCCAGCAGTTTCAACAGGGGGATTAGCTCCTACGAGCAGTACTTC
>-|-|TRBJ2-5|TRBV19
CASSIRLWHTETQYF
TGTGCCAGTAGTATCCGCTTATGGCACACAGAGACCCAGTACTTC